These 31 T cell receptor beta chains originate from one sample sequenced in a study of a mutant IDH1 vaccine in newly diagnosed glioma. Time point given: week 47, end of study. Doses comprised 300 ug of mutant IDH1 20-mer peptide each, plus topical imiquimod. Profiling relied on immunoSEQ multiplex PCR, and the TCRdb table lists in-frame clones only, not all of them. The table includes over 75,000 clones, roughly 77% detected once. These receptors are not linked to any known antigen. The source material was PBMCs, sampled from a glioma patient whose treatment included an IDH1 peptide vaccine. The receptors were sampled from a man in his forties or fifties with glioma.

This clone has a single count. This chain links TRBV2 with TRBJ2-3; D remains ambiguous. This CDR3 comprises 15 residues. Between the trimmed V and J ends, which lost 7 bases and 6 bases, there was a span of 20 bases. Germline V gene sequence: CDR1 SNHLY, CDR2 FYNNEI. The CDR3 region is CASKERTPVWDTQYF. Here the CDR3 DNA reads TGTGCCAGCAAGGAGAGGACCCCGGTTTGGGATACGCAGTATTTT. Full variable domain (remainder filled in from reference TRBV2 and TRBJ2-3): EPEVTQTPSHQVTQMGQEVILRCVPISNHLYFYWYRQILGQKVEFLVSFYNNEISEKSEIFDDQFSVERPDGSNFTLKIRSTKLEDSAMYFCASKERTPVWDTQYFGPGTRLTVL.

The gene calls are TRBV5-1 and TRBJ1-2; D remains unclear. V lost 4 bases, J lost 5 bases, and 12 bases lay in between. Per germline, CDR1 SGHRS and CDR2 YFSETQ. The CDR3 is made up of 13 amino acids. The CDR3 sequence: CASSPDGIYGYTF. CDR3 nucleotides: TGCGCCAGCAGCCCGGACGGGATTTATGGCTACACCTTC.

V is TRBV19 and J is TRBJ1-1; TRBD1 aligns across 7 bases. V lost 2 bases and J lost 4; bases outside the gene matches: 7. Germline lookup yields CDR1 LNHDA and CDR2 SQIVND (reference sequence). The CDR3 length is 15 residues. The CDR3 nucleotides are TGTGCCAGTAGTATATCCCTCAGGGGGAGCACTGAAGCTTTCTTT. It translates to CASSISLRGSTEAFF.

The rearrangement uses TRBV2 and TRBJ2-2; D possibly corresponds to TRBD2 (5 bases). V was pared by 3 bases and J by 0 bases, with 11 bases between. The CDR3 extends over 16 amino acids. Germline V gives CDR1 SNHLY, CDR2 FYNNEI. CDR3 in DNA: TGTGCCAGCAGTGACCGAGAGACTACGAACACCGGGGAGCTGTTTTTT. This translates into CASSDRETTNTGELFF.

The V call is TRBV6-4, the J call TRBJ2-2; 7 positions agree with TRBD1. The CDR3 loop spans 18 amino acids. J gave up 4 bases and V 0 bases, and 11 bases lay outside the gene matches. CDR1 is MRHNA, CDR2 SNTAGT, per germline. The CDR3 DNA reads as TGTGCCAGCAGTGACTCGAGTCTGATAAGGGGGCGCACCGGGGAGCTGTTTTTT. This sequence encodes CASSDSSLIRGRTGELFF.

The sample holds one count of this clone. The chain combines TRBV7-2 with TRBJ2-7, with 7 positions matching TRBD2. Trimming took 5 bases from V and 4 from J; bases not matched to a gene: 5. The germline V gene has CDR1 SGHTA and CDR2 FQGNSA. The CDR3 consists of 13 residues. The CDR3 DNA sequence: TGTGCCAGCAGCGATTTAGCGGGTTACGAGCAGTACTTC. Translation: CASSDLAGYEQYF.

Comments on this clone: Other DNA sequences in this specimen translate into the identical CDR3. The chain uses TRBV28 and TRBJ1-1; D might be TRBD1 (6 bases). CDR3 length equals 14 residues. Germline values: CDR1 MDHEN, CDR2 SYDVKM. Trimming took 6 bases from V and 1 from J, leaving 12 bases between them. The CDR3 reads CASRPPGQNTEAFF. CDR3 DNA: TGTGCCAGCAGACCGCCGGGACAGAACACTGAAGCTTTCTTT.

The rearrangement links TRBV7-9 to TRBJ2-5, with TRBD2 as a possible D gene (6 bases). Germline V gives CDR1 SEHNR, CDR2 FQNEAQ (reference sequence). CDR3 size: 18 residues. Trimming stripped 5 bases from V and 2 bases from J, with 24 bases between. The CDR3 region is CASSPRAGRRHTQETQYF. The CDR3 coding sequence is TGTGCCAGCAGCCCCCGGGCGGGACGTCGCCATACTCAAGAGACCCAGTACTTC.

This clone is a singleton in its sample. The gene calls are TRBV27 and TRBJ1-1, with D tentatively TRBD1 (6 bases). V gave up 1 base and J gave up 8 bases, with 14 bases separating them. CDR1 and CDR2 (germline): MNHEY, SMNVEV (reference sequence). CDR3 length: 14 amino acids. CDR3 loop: CASSLLGGEGEAFF. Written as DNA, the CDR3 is TGTGCCAGCAGTTTATTAGGGGGTGAGGGAGAAGCTTTCTTT.

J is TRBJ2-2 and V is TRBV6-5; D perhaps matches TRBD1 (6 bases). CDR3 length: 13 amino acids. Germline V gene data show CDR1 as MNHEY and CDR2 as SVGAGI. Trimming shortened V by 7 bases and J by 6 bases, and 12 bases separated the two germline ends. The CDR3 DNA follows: TGTGCCAGCAAGCAGGGGTTAGCCGGGGAGCTGTTTTTT. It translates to CASKQGLAGELFF.

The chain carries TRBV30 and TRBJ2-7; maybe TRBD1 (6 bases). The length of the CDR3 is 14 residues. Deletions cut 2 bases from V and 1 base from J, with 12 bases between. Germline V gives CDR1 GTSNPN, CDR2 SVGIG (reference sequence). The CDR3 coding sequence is TGTGCCTGGAGTTTTACAGGGTTTTCCTACGAGCAGTACTTC. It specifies CAWSFTGFSYEQYF.

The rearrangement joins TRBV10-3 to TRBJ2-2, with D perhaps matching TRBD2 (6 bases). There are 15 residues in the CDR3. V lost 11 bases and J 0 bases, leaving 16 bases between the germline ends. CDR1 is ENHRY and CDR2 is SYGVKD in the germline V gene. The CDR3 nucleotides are TGTGCCGAGAGCGAGCGGGCCGCGAACACCGGGGAGCTGTTTTTT. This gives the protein CAESERAANTGELFF.

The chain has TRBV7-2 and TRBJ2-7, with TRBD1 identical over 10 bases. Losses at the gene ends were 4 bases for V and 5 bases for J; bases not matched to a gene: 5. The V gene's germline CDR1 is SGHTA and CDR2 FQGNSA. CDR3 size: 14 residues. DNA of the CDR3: TGTGCCAGCAGCTCGACAGGGGGCACGGACGAGCAGTACTTC. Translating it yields CASSSTGGTDEQYF.

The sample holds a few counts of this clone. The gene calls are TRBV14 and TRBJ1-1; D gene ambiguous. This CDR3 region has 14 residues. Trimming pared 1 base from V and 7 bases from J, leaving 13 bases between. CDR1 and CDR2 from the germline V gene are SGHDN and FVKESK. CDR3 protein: CASSQGPLGGEAFF. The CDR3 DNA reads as TGTGCCAGCAGCCAAGGGCCTCTGGGAGGTGAAGCTTTCTTT.

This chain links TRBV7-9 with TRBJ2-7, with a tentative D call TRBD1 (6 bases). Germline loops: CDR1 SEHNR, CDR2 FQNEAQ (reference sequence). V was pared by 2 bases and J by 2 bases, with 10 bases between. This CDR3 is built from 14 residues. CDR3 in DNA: TGTGCCAGCAGCTTAACAGGACAGCCCTACGAGCAGTACTTC. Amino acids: CASSLTGQPYEQYF.

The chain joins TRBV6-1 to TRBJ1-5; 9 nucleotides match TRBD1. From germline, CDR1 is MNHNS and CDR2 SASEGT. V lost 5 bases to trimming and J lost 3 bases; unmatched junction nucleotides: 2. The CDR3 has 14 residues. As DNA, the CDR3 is TGTGCCAGCAGTCGACAGGGGGACAATCAGCCCCAGCATTTT. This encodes CASSRQGDNQPQHF.

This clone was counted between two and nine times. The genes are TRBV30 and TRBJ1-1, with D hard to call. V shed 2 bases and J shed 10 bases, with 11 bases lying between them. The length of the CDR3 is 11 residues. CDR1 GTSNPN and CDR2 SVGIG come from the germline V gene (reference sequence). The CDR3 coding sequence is TGTGCCTGGAGTTCAACTTGGGGAGCTTTCTTT. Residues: CAWSSTWGAFF.

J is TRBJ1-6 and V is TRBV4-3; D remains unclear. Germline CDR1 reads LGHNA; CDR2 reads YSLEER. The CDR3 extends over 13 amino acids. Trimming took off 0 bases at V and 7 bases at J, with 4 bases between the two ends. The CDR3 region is CASSQDANSPLHF. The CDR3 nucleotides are TGCGCCAGCAGCCAAGATGCAAATTCACCCCTCCACTTT.

The CDR3 loop is CASSSGLAGARETQYF. The CDR3 DNA reads TGTGCCAGCAGCTCTGGACTAGCGGGGGCCCGGGAGACCCAGTACTTC. V is TRBV7-2 and J is TRBJ2-5; TRBD2 agrees at 13 bases. The CDR3 is 16 residues long. Trimming removed 4 bases from V and 5 bases from J; junction bases left unmatched: 7. Germline-derived CDR1 and CDR2 are SGHTA and FQGNSA.

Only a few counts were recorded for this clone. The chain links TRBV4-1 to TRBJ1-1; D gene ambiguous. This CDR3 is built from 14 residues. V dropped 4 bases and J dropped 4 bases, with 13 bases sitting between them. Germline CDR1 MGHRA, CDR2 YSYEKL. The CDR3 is CASSPPLTGTEAFF. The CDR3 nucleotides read TGCGCCAGCAGCCCGCCGTTGACGGGCACTGAAGCTTTCTTT.

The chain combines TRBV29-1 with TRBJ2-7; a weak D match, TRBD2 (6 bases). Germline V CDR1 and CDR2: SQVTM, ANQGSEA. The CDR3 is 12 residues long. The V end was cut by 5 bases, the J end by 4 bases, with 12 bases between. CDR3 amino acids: CSVTRRAYEQYF. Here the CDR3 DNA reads TGCAGCGTTACGAGGAGGGCGTACGAGCAGTACTTC.

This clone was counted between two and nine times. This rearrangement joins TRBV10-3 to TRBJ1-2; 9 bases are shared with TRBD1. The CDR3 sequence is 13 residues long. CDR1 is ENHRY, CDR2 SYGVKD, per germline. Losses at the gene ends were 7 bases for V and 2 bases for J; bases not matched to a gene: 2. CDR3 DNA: TGTGCCATCAACACAGGGGGCAACTATGGCTACACCTTC. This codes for CAINTGGNYGYTF.

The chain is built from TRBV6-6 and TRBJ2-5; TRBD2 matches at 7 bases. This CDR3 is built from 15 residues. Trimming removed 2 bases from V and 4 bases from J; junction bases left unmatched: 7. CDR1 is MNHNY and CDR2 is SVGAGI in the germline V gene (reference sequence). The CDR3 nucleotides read TGTGCCAGCAGTTACCGCTCGGGGGGTGGAGAGACCCAGTACTTC. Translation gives CASSYRSGGGETQYF.

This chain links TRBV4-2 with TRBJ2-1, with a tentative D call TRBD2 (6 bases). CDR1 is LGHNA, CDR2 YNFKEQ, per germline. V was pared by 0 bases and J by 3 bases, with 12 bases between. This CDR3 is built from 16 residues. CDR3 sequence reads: CASSQDPGVSYNEQFF. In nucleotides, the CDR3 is TGTGCCAGCAGCCAAGATCCGGGGGTGAGCTACAATGAGCAGTTCTTC.

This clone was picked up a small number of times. The CDR3 region has the DNA TGCGCCAGCAGCCAAGATGAGGCAGGGTACCATGAAAAACTGTTTTTT. It encodes CASSQDEAGYHEKLFF. The V call is TRBV4-3, the J call TRBJ1-4; tentative D call: TRBD1 (5 bases). Germline assignment: CDR1 LGHNA and CDR2 YSLEER. The CDR3 has 16 residues. V shed 0 bases and J shed 6 bases, with 14 bases lying between them.

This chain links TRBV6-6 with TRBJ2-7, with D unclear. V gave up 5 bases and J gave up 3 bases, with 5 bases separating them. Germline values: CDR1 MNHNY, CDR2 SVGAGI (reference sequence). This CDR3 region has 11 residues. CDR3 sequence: CASSALYEQYF. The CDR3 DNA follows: TGTGCCAGCAGTGCTCTCTACGAGCAGTACTTC.

The CDR3 nucleotides read TGTGCCAGCAGTTTGACTAGCGGGGGAACGTACACCGGGGAGCTGTTTTTT. This codes for CASSLTSGGTYTGELFF. The V gene is TRBV7-2, the J gene TRBJ2-2, with 12 positions matching TRBD2. The V gene end was trimmed by 6 bases and the J gene end by 3 bases; junction bases not matched to a gene: 8. The CDR3 has 17 amino acids. Per the germline V gene, CDR1 is SGHTA and CDR2 is FQGNSA.

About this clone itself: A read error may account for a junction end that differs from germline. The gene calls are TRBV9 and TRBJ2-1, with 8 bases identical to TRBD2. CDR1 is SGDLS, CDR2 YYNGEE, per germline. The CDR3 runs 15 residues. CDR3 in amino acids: CVSSTLGTRGIEQFF. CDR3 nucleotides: TGTGTCAGCAGCACCCTTGGGACTAGGGGAATTGAGCAGTTCTTC.

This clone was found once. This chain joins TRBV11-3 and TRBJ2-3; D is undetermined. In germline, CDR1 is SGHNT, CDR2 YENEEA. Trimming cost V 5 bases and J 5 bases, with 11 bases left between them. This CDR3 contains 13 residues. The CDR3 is CASSLTYKDTQYF. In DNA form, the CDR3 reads TGTGCCAGCAGCCTCACATATAAAGATACGCAGTATTTT.

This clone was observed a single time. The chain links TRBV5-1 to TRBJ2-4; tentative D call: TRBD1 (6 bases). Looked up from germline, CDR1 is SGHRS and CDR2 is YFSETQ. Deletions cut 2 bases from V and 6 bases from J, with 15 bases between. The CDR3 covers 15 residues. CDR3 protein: CASSFSLEGGNIQYF. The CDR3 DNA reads TGCGCCAGCAGCTTCTCTCTGGAAGGGGGAAACATTCAGTACTTC.

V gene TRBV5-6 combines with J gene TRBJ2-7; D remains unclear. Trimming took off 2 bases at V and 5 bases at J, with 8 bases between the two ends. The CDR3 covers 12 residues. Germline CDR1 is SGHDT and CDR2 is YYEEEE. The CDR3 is CASSLGRNEQYF. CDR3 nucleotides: TGTGCCAGCAGCTTAGGACGGAACGAGCAGTACTTC. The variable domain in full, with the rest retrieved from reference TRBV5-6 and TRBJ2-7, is DAGVTQSPTHLIKTRGQQVTLRCSPKSGHDTVSWYQQALGQGPQFIFQYYEEEERQRGNFPDRFSGHQFPNYSSELNVNALLLGDSALYLCASSLGRNEQYFGPGTRLTVT.